This T cell receptor (beta chain) was sequenced during a study of circulating tumor DNA in untreated peripheral T-cell lymphoma. TCRdb's table, derived via immunoSEQ multiplex PCR, lists solely in-frame clones and lacks some. The sample holds around 2,200 clones, roughly 86% seen once. The CDR3 has 15 residues. Sequenced material: tumor tissue. This receptor was taken from a human donor with peripheral T-cell lymphoma. This sequence joins TRBV7-5 and TRBJ1-1. TRBV7-5 is tagged as a pseudogene. The CDR3 bases are TGTGCCAGCAGCTTGGCGGGAGGGGTGAACACTGAAGCTTTCTTT. Amino acid sequence: CASSLAGGVNTEAFF.